Here is one T cell receptor (beta chain) with its context. This specimen comes from a study of blood T cell repertoires in COVID-19. Whole-study context: T cells, B-cell-depleted T cells, or PBMCs provided the cDNA or gDNA that served as material.

This CDR3 has 16 amino acids. Germline CDR1 SGHAT, CDR2 FQNNGV. The V gene lost 5 bases and the J gene lost 7 bases, with 18 bases spanning the gap. Per the original data handling: Amplification of reference gene primers was used by the study to estimate nucleated cell counts. Measured with immunoSEQ multiplex PCR; TCRdb has only the in-frame clones, and not every one. V and J calls and clone size are given by that table; D and trimming were obtained from the DNA. The sample holds over 150,000 clones; about 88% are singletons and the top ten take about 1%. This rearrangement joins TRBV11-2 to TRBJ1-6; D not certain. This clonotype originated in a man aged 25-45 years with acute or convalescent COVID-19. Input material: peripheral blood. CDR3 protein: CASSRLEGRPNSPLHF. The DNA for the CDR3 is TGTGCCAGCAGCCGGCTAGAGGGCAGACCCAATTCACCCCTCCACTTT. Using reference TRBV11-2 and TRBJ1-6 for the parts outside the CDR3, the full variable domain is EAGVAQSPRYKIIEKRQSVAFWCNPISGHATLYWYQQILGQGPKLLIQFQNNGVVDDSQLPKDRFSAERLKGVDSTLKIQPAKLEDSAVYLCASSRLEGRPNSPLHFGNGTRLTVT.